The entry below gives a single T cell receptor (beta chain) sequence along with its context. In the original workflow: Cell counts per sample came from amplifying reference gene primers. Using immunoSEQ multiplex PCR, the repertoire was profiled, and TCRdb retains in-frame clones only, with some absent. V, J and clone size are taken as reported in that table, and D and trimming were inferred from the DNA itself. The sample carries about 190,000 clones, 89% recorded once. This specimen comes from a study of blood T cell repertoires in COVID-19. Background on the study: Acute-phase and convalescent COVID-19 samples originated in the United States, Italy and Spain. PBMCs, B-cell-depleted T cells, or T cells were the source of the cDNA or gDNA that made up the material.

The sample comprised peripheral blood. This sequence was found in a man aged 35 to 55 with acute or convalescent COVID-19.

CDR3 nucleotides: TGTGCCAGCACCCCCCGGTATGGCGAGCAGTACTTC. Its translation: CASTPRYGEQYF. V usage is TRBV7-2 and J usage is TRBJ2-7; D is ambiguous. The length of the CDR3 is 12 residues. Trimming left V 7 bases short and J 6 bases short, with 13 bases between. CDR1 is SGHTA and CDR2 is FQGNSA in the germline V gene.